This TCR beta chain was recovered during a study of memory CD4+ T cells and cytomegalovirus serostatus (dated by TCRdb to about 2019). About the study as a whole: The cohort comprised some 35 healthy Belgian adults, 9 CMV seropositive and some 24 CMV seronegative. To replicate a published TCR-based CMV serostatus classifier, the study sequenced CD4+ memory TCRbeta repertoires from a Belgian cohort whose cytomegalovirus serostatus was known. What the study reported, not specific to this receptor: CMV serostatus prediction reached a median bootstrapped AUC of approximately 0.96 with the original framework and 0.91 with a US-trained random forest. On the Belgian cohort, the classifier built on the original framework reached a median bootstrapped AUC of around 0.96, with a 95% CI of 0.76-1.00. Only CD4+CD45RO+ memory cells were sequenced, in contrast to the original study, which included naive and memory CD4+ and CD8+ populations. The results were read as suggesting that the CMV-associated TCR signature is, for the most part, present in the CD4+ memory repertoire. Of around 150 previously reported CMV-associated TCRbeta sequences, about 62 appeared in the CD4+ memory repertoires, each in one to five individuals.

The germline V gene specifies ENHRY as CDR1 and SYGVKD as CDR2. CDR3 length: 11 amino acids, cysteine to phenylalanine. The DNA shown is the 33-base CDR3, in frame from base 1. Unmatched junction bases come to 6, with V trimmed by 6 bases and J by 12 bases. The Quick-DNA Microprep Kit was used to extract genomic DNA from the sorted cells. Amplification of TCRbeta DNA was done with the immunoSEQ hsTCRbeta kit, following the protocol from the manufacturer. TCRbeta libraries were sequenced on an Illumina MiSeq instrument. In the authors' own workflow: Once out-of-frame sequences had been removed, millions of distinct TCRbeta sequences were left, which works out to an average of roughly 67,000 per individual. Each individual was scored according to the count of roughly 170 previously reported CMV-associated TCRbeta sequences and the total productive distinct TCRbeta count. A beta-binomial model was reimplemented in Python, and scikit-learn random forests with default parameters were trained on US cohort data. Classifier performance on the Belgian cohort was summarized as median AUC with percentile confidence intervals calculated over 10,000 bootstrap iterations. The immuneACCESS repertoire file appears here via TCRdb, limited to in-frame rearrangements. These files lack a portion of the clones; in checked studies, under half of the deficit traces to unresolved V genes, and the cause of the others is not known. That table supplies the V and J calls and clone size; D and trimming were determined from the DNA. The table for this sample lists tens of thousands of clones; more than 70% of them were counted only once. About 0.51% of the sample is in the top ten clones.

Single viable CD3+CD4+CD8-CD45RO+ cells were sorted as memory CD4+ T cells on a FACSAria II. CMV serostatus was assessed using a Roche Elecsys assay, by which serum IgG against CMV pp150, pp28, p38 and p52 was detected. Once the samples were thawed, total CD4+ T cells were enriched through positive selection using CD4 magnetic microbeads. The samples came from a different study that was designed specifically to examine the CD4+ T cell memory repertoire. Peripheral blood mononuclear cells were isolated and cryopreserved following standard operating procedures; serum was stored at -80 °C. The staining used CD3-PerCP (BW264/56), CD4-APC (RPA-T4), CD45RO-PE (UCHT1) and CD8-Pacific Orange (3B5) antibodies, and Sytox blue was used to exclude non-viable cells. Concerning this clone itself: No cognate antigen has been identified for it. No much larger clonotype is one base removed from it; base qualities were not supplied.

This sequence was found in an adult in good health and CMV-seronegative. Some clones in this sample may be carry-over from other donors' samples. The rearrangement combines TRBV10-3 with TRBJ1-1, with 8 middle bases fitting TRBD1. The sequenced sample was memory CD4+ T cells from blood. The sequence in DNA is TGTGCCATCAGCGGGACAGGCTCAACTTTCTTT. It is translated as CAISGTGSTFF.